This TCR beta chain was sequenced for a study of patients and donors after allogeneic stem cell transplantation. The CDR3 covers 15 residues. Deletions cut 5 bases from V and 3 bases from J, with 13 bases between. Germline CDR1 reads MNHEY; CDR2 reads SMNVEV (reference sequence). TCRdb reprocessed the RT-PCR reads via MiXCR and lists one record per CDR3 protein. Of more than 55,000 distinct CDR3 sequences in the sample, 10% to 15% were seen once. The sequenced sample was blood, either unsorted or a sorted T cell fraction (not recorded which). The TCR originated in a human donor who was either an allogeneic HSCT recipient or a stem cell or donor lymphocyte infusion donor (not recorded which). It is not recorded whose cells these are; they may come from a transplant donor. The chain has TRBV27 and TRBJ1-4, with D possibly being TRBD1 (5 bases). CDR3 region: CASSRDPFPNEKLFF. The CDR3 nucleotides read TGTGCCAGCAGTCGGGACCCTTTCCCTAATGAAAAACTGTTTTTT.